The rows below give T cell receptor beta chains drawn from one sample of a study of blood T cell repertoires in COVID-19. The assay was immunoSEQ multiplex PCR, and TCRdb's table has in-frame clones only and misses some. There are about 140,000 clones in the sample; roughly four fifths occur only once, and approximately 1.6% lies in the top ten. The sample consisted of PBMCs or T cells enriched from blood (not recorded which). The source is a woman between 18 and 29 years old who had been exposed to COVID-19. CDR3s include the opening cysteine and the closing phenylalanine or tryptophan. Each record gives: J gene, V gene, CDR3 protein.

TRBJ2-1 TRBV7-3 CASSLRGGTEIYSSYNEQFF
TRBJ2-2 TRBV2 CASSEVTGVGGELFF
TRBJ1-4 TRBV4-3 CASSQDPLGGAGEKLFF
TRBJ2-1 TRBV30 CAWSVRGAGKTNEQFF
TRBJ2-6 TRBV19 CASDPAGASSGANVLTF
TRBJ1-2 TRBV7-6 CASSKSPLEEDYGYTF
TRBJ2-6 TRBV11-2 CASSLGRGKAGANVLTF
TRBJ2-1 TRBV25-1 CASVGGASSYNEQFF
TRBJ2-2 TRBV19 CASSIAQSGRTGELFF
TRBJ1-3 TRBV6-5 CASSRQDGNTIYF
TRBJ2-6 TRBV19 CAVLGRANVLTF
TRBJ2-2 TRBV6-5 CASSYREGTGELFF
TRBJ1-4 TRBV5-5 CASGREGEKLFF
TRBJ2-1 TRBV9 CASSVANPRVPNEQFF
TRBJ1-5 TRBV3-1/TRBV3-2 CASSQDPTGHRNQPQHF
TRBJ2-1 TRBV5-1 CASGEGRQLGEQFF
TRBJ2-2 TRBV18 CASSPEVGSGELFF
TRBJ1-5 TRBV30 CAWEAGGNQPQHF